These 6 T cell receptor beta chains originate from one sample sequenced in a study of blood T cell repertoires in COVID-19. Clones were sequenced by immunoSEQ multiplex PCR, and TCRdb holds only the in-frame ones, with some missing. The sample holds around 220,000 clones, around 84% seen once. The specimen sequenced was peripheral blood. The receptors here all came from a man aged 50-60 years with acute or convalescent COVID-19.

The CDR3 loop reads CASSPAPVAGYTGELFF. In DNA form, the CDR3 reads TGTGCCAGCAGCCCCGCCCCGGTAGCGGGGTACACCGGGGAGCTGTTTTTT. This chain links TRBV7-3 with TRBJ2-2, with 8 bases that match TRBD2. This CDR3 is 17 amino acids long. Germline V gene sequence: CDR1 SGHTA, CDR2 FQGTGA. Germline trimming cut 5 bases from V and 3 bases from J; bases unmatched to any gene: 11.

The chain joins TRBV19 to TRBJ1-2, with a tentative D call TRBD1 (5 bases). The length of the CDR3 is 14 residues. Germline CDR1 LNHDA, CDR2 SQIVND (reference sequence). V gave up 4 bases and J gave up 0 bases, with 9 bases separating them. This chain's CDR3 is CASSTVGPNYGYTF. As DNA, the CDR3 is TGTGCCAGTAGTACTGTGGGGCCTAACTATGGCTACACCTTC.

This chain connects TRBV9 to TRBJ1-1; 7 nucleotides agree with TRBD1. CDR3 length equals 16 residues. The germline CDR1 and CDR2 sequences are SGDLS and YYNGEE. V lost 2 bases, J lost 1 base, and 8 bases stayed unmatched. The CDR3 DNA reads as TGTGCCAGCAGCGTTCATACTGGACAGGAGAACACTGAAGCTTTCTTT. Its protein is CASSVHTGQENTEAFF.

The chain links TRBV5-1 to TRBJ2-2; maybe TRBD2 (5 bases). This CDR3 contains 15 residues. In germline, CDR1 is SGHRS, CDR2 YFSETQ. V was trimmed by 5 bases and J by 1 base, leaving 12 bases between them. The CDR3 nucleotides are TGCGCCAGCAGTCCCGGGGTGTGGAACACCGGGGAGCTGTTTTTT. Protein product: CASSPGVWNTGELFF.

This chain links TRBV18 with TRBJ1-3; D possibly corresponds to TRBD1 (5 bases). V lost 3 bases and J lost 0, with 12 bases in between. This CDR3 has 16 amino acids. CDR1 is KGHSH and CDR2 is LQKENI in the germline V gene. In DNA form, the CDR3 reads TGTGCCAGCTCACCCCCCGGGGGAAGCTCTGGAAACACCATATATTTT. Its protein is CASSPPGGSSGNTIYF.

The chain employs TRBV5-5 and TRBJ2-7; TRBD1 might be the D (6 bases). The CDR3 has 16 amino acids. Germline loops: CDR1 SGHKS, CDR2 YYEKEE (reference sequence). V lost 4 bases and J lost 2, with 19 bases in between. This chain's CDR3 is CASSRVWDGTPYEQYF. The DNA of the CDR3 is TGTGCCAGCAGCCGGGTCTGGGACGGGACACCCTACGAGCAGTACTTC.